This TCR beta chain is from a study of regulatory and conventional T cells in RAG deficiency. Study-wide results and limits: Omenn patients showed >80% Treg-Tconv overlap and shorter CDR3 lengths.

With respect to this clone: What it recognizes is unknown.

Genomic DNA came from blood conventional CD4+ T cells gated CD25-low CD127-high. Here immunoSEQ multiplex PCR was the method, and the copy in TCRdb shows in-frame clones only, minus some. The profile shows roughly 32,000 clones, 90% to 97% of them singletons. This sample also appeared in a second study, on regulatory T cells. That study reports: Amplification used 52 TRBV primers and 13 TRBJ primers. Skewed V and J usage and few unique V-J pairs marked patient repertoires, most in Tregs.

Sequenced: CD25- CD4+ T cells sorted from blood. The receptor comes from a human donor in good health.

The CDR3 DNA is TGTGCCAGCAGCTCCTTGTCCGGGGTACAAGAGACCCAGTACTTC. It specifies CASSSLSGVQETQYF. This rearrangement joins TRBV7-2 to TRBJ2-5; D is perhaps TRBD2 (5 bases). Germline CDR1 and CDR2: SGHTA and FQGNSA. The ends were cut back, 4 bases at V and 2 bases at J, with 14 bases in the middle. The CDR3 totals 15 residues.